This T cell receptor beta chain was sequenced during a study of shared clonotypes between healthy human individuals. General observations from the study: Only blood underwent sampling, and tissue repertoires likely differ. In a few donors, around 5.5% of naive CD4 clonotypes appeared in common.

This clone was detected once. Antigen unknown. Profiling relied on immunoSEQ multiplex PCR, and the TCRdb table lists in-frame clones only, not all of them. This sample yields some 1,100,000 clones, of which roughly 74% are seen a single time; under 0.6% belongs to the top ten. The V and J ends lost 6 bases and 1 base respectively, with 9 bases between them. CDR1 is SSHAT, CDR2 FNYEAQ, per germline (reference sequence). The CDR3 extends over 13 amino acids. The chain couples TRBV7-7 to TRBJ1-1; maybe TRBD1 (6 bases). The sequence came from a man aged 18 to 35 in good health. Some clones in this sample may be carry-over from other donors' samples. Source material: memory CD4+ T cells from PBMCs. Subset specified: CD45RA-negative fraction. DNA of the CDR3: TGTGCCAGCAGGCGGGGGCCGAACACTGAAGCTTTCTTT. Protein sequence: CASRRGPNTEAFF.